The source of this TCR beta chain is a study of beta chain features in type 1 diabetes. Study observations and caveats: Diminished insertions and augmented deletions at VDJ junctions characterized type 1 diabetes patients. TCRB CDR3 length was moderately but significantly reduced in all four CD4+ subsets of Type 1 diabetes patients. A greater similarity of naive, central memory and Treg TCRB repertoires was seen among patients than among healthy donors.

Based on CD45RO/CCR7/CD25/CD127/CD95/CD27, CD4+ regulatory, stem cell-like memory, naive and central memory cells were sorted. Sorted populations all had greater than 98% purity. Investigators reverse transcribed all isolated RNA, so they sequenced expressed TCRB transcripts. Profiling relied on immunoSEQ multiplex PCR, and the TCRdb table lists in-frame clones only, not all of them. Here the sample spans 300,000 or so clones, 13% to 15% being singletons. Remarks on this clone: Antigen specificity is unknown.

V trimming: 1 base; J trimming: 4 bases; junction bases outside the gene matches: 7. From germline, CDR1 is LGHNA and CDR2 YSLEER. The CDR3 totals 16 residues. The specimen was naive CD4+ T cells from blood. This chain connects TRBV4-3 to TRBJ2-1; TRBD2 agrees at 7 bases. The clonotype was recovered from a man aged 30 to 39 with type 1 diabetes. CDR3 in amino acids: CASSQGDSGLYNEQFF. CDR3 nucleotides: TGCGCCAGCAGCCAAGGAGATAGCGGGCTATACAATGAGCAGTTCTTC.